This is a list of T cell receptor beta chains from one sample in a study of OX40 agonist ivuxolimab in advanced cancers. Some clones are missing from TCRdb's copy, which holds only in-frame ones; the method was immunoSEQ multiplex PCR. The table has approximately 60,000 clones, 65% to 90% seen once; the top ten hold 0.6% to 0.9%. Source: CD4+ or CD8+ T cells sorted from blood, taken in a trial of the OX40 agonist ivuxolimab. The source of these receptors is an adult with an advanced solid tumor such as melanoma, head and neck, liver or kidney cancer. Both conserved end residues are part of each CDR3. The order of the fields is J gene, clone size, D gene, V gene, CDR3 DNA, CDR3 protein. A D gene is named only where the DNA matches it firmly. The size field is filled for only some rows; it gives once, few, many or a size class.

J gene: TRBJ2-7
clone size: few
D gene: TRBD2
V gene: TRBV7-9
CDR3 DNA: TGTGCCAGCAGCTGGGAGACTAGCGGGGGGCCCGCCAAGCAGTACTTC
CDR3 protein: CASSWETSGGPAKQYF

J gene: TRBJ2-3
clone size: NA
D gene: NA
V gene: TRBV4-1
CDR3 DNA: TGCGCCAGCAGCGCGCTCGGGATAGGAGGGGGCACAGATACGCAGTATTTT
CDR3 protein: CASSALGIGGGTDTQYF

J gene: TRBJ2-7
clone size: NA
D gene: NA
V gene: TRBV5-4
CDR3 DNA: TGTGCCCCCGGGGCCTACGAGCAGTACTTC
CDR3 protein: CAPGAYEQYF

J gene: TRBJ2-7
clone size: NA
D gene: NA
V gene: TRBV28
CDR3 DNA: TGTGCCAGCAGGACCATTGGGCCGTCGGGCGAGCAGTACTTC
CDR3 protein: CASRTIGPSGEQYF

J gene: TRBJ2-7
clone size: NA
D gene: NA
V gene: TRBV12-5
CDR3 DNA: TGTGCTAGTGGCCAGGGTGTCTACGAGCAGTACTTC
CDR3 protein: CASGQGVYEQYF

J gene: TRBJ2-5
clone size: NA
D gene: TRBD1
V gene: TRBV6-5
CDR3 DNA: TGTGCCAGCAGTTACCTGACAGGGGCCAATCGTGGGACCCAGTACTTC
CDR3 protein: CASSYLTGANRGTQYF

J gene: TRBJ1-2
clone size: NA
D gene: NA
V gene: TRBV29-1
CDR3 DNA: TGCAGCGTTGAAGGAGGCAGAGTCCAAGCTAACTATGGCTACACCTTC
CDR3 protein: CSVEGGRVQANYGYTF

J gene: TRBJ2-1
clone size: NA
D gene: NA
V gene: TRBV27
CDR3 DNA: TGTGCCAGCAGTTTACTAGCCTCCTACAATGAGCAGTTCTTC
CDR3 protein: CASSLLASYNEQFF

J gene: TRBJ1-1
clone size: NA
D gene: NA
V gene: TRBV29-1
CDR3 DNA: TGCAGCGTTGGTCGAGGGAACACTGAAGCTTTCTTT
CDR3 protein: CSVGRGNTEAFF

J gene: TRBJ2-7
clone size: NA
D gene: NA
V gene: TRBV5-1
CDR3 DNA: TGCGCCAGCCCAAGGGGTGTTCATGCCTACGAGCAGTACTTC
CDR3 protein: CASPRGVHAYEQYF

J gene: TRBJ2-7
clone size: NA
D gene: TRBD2
V gene: TRBV7-9
CDR3 DNA: TGTGCCAGCAGCTTGGATCCCCTAGCGGGAGGCGAGCAGTACTTC
CDR3 protein: CASSLDPLAGGEQYF